This entry lists 5 T cell receptor beta chains sequenced from one sample in a study of T cell repertoires in cytomegalovirus infection. TCRdb passed the reads through MiXCR, listing each CDR3 protein once. The sample has 130,000 or so distinct CDR3 sequences; about 6% are singletons. Material for sequencing was PBMCs. The source of these receptors is a human donor in good health (CMV status not recorded). Some clones in this sample may be carry-over from other donors' samples.

In this sample, this clonotype turned up many times. V is TRBV7-6 and J is TRBJ1-5; 7 bases agree with TRBD1. This CDR3 comprises 16 residues. The ends lost 5 bases at V and 4 bases at J; junction bases unmatched: 11. The germline gives CDR1 SGHVS, CDR2 FNYEAQ. The DNA for the CDR3 is TGTGCCAGCAGCCCATTTGCCAGACAGGGTAATCAGCCCCAGCATTTT. This gives the protein CASSPFARQGNQPQHF.

The chain has TRBV29-1 and TRBJ2-1; TRBD1 aligns across 7 bases. The V segment lost 6 bases and the J segment 0 bases; nucleotides outside the gene matches: 2. CDR1 and CDR2 (germline): SQVTM, ANQGSEA. The CDR3 length is 13 residues. CDR3 nucleotide sequence: TGCAGCGTACAGGGGAGCTCCTACAATGAGCAGTTCTTC. Encoded protein: CSVQGSSYNEQFF.

There are a few counts of this clonotype. This chain links TRBV18 with TRBJ2-5; TRBD2 might be the D (5 bases). Looked up from germline, CDR1 is KGHSH and CDR2 is LQKENI. The CDR3 consists of 16 residues. V lost 2 bases and J lost 2, with 15 bases in between. The CDR3: CASSPGRNSAQETQYF. Written as DNA, the CDR3 is TGTGCCAGCTCACCAGGCAGGAATAGCGCTCAAGAGACCCAGTACTTC.

This clonotype was observed many times. The gene calls are TRBV5-6 and TRBJ2-2; D is ambiguous. Trimming stripped 5 bases from V and 3 bases from J, with 8 bases between. The germline V gene has CDR1 SGHDT and CDR2 YYEEEE. The CDR3 spans 13 residues. CDR3 DNA: TGTGCCAGCAGTGAGATGTACACCGGGGAGCTGTTTTTT. Translating gives CASSEMYTGELFF. The variable domain in full, with the rest retrieved from reference TRBV5-6 and TRBJ2-2, is DAGVTQSPTHLIKTRGQQVTLRCSPKSGHDTVSWYQQALGQGPQFIFQYYEEEERQRGNFPDRFSGHQFPNYSSELNVNALLLGDSALYLCASSEMYTGELFFGEGSRLTVL.

This clonotype has at least ten counts. This sequence joins TRBV7-3 and TRBJ2-3, with 7 bases fitting TRBD1. This CDR3 has 15 amino acids. V lost 6 bases to trimming and J lost 3 bases; unmatched junction nucleotides: 9. CDR1 and CDR2 from the germline V gene are SGHTA and FQGTGA. DNA for the CDR3: TGTGCCAGCAGTACACAGGGGTTGTCTACAGATACGCAGTATTTT. This translates into CASSTQGLSTDTQYF.